This is a list of T cell receptor beta chains from one sample in a study of cytotoxic CD8 clonotypes in ibrutinib-treated CLL. Repertoires were generated with immunoSEQ multiplex PCR, while TCRdb's copy carries only in-frame clones and drops some. The sample includes approximately 320,000 clones, 60% to 80% of them seen just once. The specimen was PBMCs, collected after 36 months of ibrutinib treatment. The receptor set was obtained from a human donor with chronic lymphocytic leukemia. Each CDR3 is given with its conserved first and last residue. Fields, in order: D gene, J gene, clone size, V gene, CDR3 protein, CDR3 DNA. D genes are given only for firm matches. Size tells how often a clone was seen (once, few, many) or the class of an expanded clone, and some rows leave it out.

D: TRBD1
J: TRBJ1-2
size: .
V: TRBV5-1
CDR3: CASSRGTDNYGYTF
DNA: TGCGCCAGCAGCAGAGGGACAGACAACTATGGCTACACCTTC

D: TRBD2
J: TRBJ2-7
size: .
V: TRBV7-6
CDR3: CASSLTGGLGEQYF
DNA: TGTGCCAGCAGCTTAACGGGGGGGTTGGGCGAGCAGTACTTC

D: TRBD1
J: TRBJ1-2
size: .
V: TRBV7-9
CDR3: CASSPGQGAGGYTF
DNA: TGTGCCAGCAGCCCAGGGCAGGGGGCCGGTGGCTACACCTTC

D: TRBD1
J: TRBJ1-1
size: .
V: TRBV4-1
CDR3: CASSPFGQGTIRDTEAFF
DNA: TGCGCCAGCAGCCCTTTTGGACAGGGGACCATTAGGGACACTGAAGCTTTCTTT

D: .
J: TRBJ2-7
size: few
V: TRBV6-1
CDR3: CASGSRGFSYEQYF
DNA: TGTGCCAGCGGATCCAGGGGCTTCTCCTACGAGCAGTACTTC

D: .
J: TRBJ1-6
size: .
V: TRBV11-2
CDR3: CASSLWEVDSPLHF
DNA: TGTGCCAGCAGCTTATGGGAGGTCGATTCACCCCTCCACTTT

D: .
J: TRBJ1-2
size: .
V: TRBV29-1
CDR3: CSVEVVVYGYTF
DNA: TGCAGCGTTGAAGTAGTAGTCTATGGCTACACCTTC

D: .
J: TRBJ1-5
size: .
V: TRBV12-5
CDR3: CASGLGWGEYSNQPQHF
DNA: TGTGCTAGTGGTTTAGGGTGGGGTGAATATAGCAATCAGCCCCAGCATTTT

D: .
J: TRBJ2-1
size: .
V: TRBV2
CDR3: CASSDAPVMAGTHNEQFF
DNA: TGTGCCAGCAGTGATGCCCCCGTTATGGCGGGGACTCACAATGAGCAGTTCTTC

D: .
J: TRBJ2-3
size: .
V: TRBV6-5
CDR3: CASSGTLTDTQYF
DNA: TGTGCCAGCTCCGGGACCCTGACAGATACGCAGTATTTT

D: .
J: TRBJ2-5
size: .
V: TRBV7-3
CDR3: CASSLTGARETQYF
DNA: TGTGCCAGCAGCTTAACGGGGGCCCGGGAGACCCAGTACTTC

D: TRBD1
J: TRBJ2-7
size: .
V: TRBV11-2
CDR3: CASSLQDRGHRAYEQYF
DNA: TGTGCCAGCAGCTTACAGGACAGGGGCCATCGGGCCTACGAGCAGTACTTC

D: TRBD2
J: TRBJ2-7
size: .
V: TRBV4-1
CDR3: CASSQTGGGEQYF
DNA: TGCGCCAGCAGCCAGACGGGGGGAGGAGAGCAGTACTTC

D: .
J: TRBJ2-7
size: few
V: TRBV12-5
CDR3: CASGHPEQYF
DNA: TGTGCTAGTGGCCATCCAGAGCAGTACTTC

D: .
J: TRBJ2-3
size: .
V: TRBV5-1
CDR3: CASSLEVPSTDTQYF
DNA: TGCGCCAGCAGCTTGGAAGTTCCGAGCACAGATACGCAGTATTTT

D: .
J: TRBJ2-5
size: .
V: TRBV5-1
CDR3: CASSLELGGRETQYF
DNA: TGCGCCAGCAGCTTGGAGCTTGGGGGGCGGGAGACCCAGTACTTC

D: .
J: TRBJ2-1
size: .
V: TRBV5-6
CDR3: CASSLLKGNEQFF
DNA: TGTGCCAGCAGCTTACTCAAGGGTAATGAGCAGTTCTTC

D: .
J: TRBJ1-4
size: .
V: TRBV7-9
CDR3: CASTTTGQYEKLFF
DNA: TGTGCCAGCACCACCACCGGCCAATACGAAAAACTGTTTTTT

D: .
J: TRBJ1-2
size: once
V: TRBV7-3
CDR3: CASSPGQAPLYGYTF
DNA: TGTGCCAGCAGCCCTGGCCAGGCGCCTCTCTATGGCTACACCTTC

D: .
J: TRBJ1-2
size: .
V: TRBV7-3
CDR3: CASSSQGRDGYTF
DNA: TGTGCCAGCAGCTCGCAGGGGAGAGACGGCTACACCTTC

D: TRBD2
J: TRBJ2-7
size: once
V: TRBV27
CDR3: CASSLSLAGVGEQYF
DNA: TGTGCCAGCAGTTTATCACTAGCGGGAGTAGGCGAGCAGTACTTC

D: .
J: TRBJ2-2
size: .
V: TRBV29-1
CDR3: CSVAQGSVTGELFF
DNA: TGCAGCGTTGCCCAGGGTAGTGTCACCGGGGAGCTGTTTTTT

D: TRBD1
J: TRBJ1-2
size: .
V: TRBV6-5
CDR3: CASSPGTDYGYTF
DNA: TGTGCCAGCAGTCCCGGGACAGACTATGGCTACACCTTC

D: TRBD1
J: TRBJ1-4
size: .
V: TRBV7-2
CDR3: CASSPDRGYEKLFF
DNA: TGTGCCAGCAGCCCGGACAGGGGTTATGAAAAACTGTTTTTT

D: TRBD1
J: TRBJ2-3
size: .
V: TRBV6-5
CDR3: CASSYSSGGWPQYF
DNA: TGTGCCAGCAGTTACTCATCAGGGGGCTGGCCGCAGTATTTT

D: .
J: TRBJ2-1
size: .
V: TRBV7-8
CDR3: CASSPLRLQSYNEQFF
DNA: TGTGCCAGCAGCCCCTTGCGGCTACAATCCTACAATGAGCAGTTCTTC

D: .
J: TRBJ1-5
size: .
V: TRBV23-1
CDR3: CASSQVTYNQPQHF
DNA: TGCGCCAGCAGTCAAGTGACCTACAATCAGCCCCAGCATTTT

D: .
J: TRBJ1-3
size: .
V: TRBV5-5
CDR3: CASSLGMSSGNTIYF
DNA: TGTGCCAGCAGCTTGGGAATGAGCTCTGGAAACACCATATATTTT

D: .
J: TRBJ2-2
size: few
V: TRBV5-1
CDR3: CASSLGGGYTGELFF
DNA: TGCGCCAGCAGCTTGGGCGGGGGCTACACCGGGGAGCTGTTTTTT

D: .
J: TRBJ2-7
size: few
V: TRBV7-2
CDR3: CASSLPGRSYEQYF
DNA: TGTGCCAGCAGCTTACCGGGTCGGTCCTACGAGCAGTACTTC

D: TRBD1
J: TRBJ2-7
size: .
V: TRBV28
CDR3: CASTGQEFYEQYF
DNA: TGTGCCAGCACGGGACAGGAGTTCTACGAGCAGTACTTC

D: .
J: TRBJ2-5
size: .
V: TRBV2
CDR3: CASSEGRDQETQYF
DNA: TGTGCCAGCAGTGAGGGGCGAGACCAAGAGACCCAGTACTTC

D: TRBD2
J: TRBJ2-1
size: .
V: TRBV5-4
CDR3: CASRGTSGGNEQFF
DNA: TGTGCCAGCAGAGGGACTAGCGGGGGGAATGAGCAGTTCTTC

D: .
J: TRBJ1-2
size: few
V: TRBV20-1
CDR3: CSADYGYTF
DNA: TGCAGTGCAGACTATGGCTACACCTTC

D: .
J: TRBJ2-1
size: few
V: TRBV7-9
CDR3: CASSPQQQNEQFF
DNA: TGTGCCAGCAGCCCCCAACAGCAAAATGAGCAGTTCTTC

D: TRBD1
J: TRBJ1-1
size: .
V: TRBV6-5
CDR3: CASSTRRTGDTEAFF
DNA: TGTGCCAGCAGTACGAGACGGACAGGGGACACTGAAGCTTTCTTT

D: .
J: TRBJ2-1
size: .
V: TRBV29-1
CDR3: CSVEKQSSYNEQFF
DNA: TGCAGCGTTGAAAAGCAGAGCTCCTACAATGAGCAGTTCTTC

D: .
J: TRBJ2-5
size: .
V: TRBV28
CDR3: CASWGRYQETQYF
DNA: TGTGCCAGCTGGGGGAGATACCAAGAGACCCAGTACTTC

D: .
J: TRBJ2-7
size: .
V: TRBV4-1
CDR3: CASSQDSYIGLNQRIFPYEQYF
DNA: TGCGCCAGCAGCCAAGATAGTTACATTGGACTAAACCAAAGGATTTTCCCCTACGAGCAGTACTTC

D: .
J: TRBJ2-5
size: .
V: TRBV2
CDR3: CASSVDRQETQYF
DNA: TGTGCCAGCAGTGTTGACAGGCAAGAGACCCAGTACTTC

D: TRBD1
J: TRBJ2-7
size: once
V: TRBV7-9
CDR3: CASSLAGTGGVHYEQYF
DNA: TGTGCCAGCAGCTTAGCCGGGACAGGGGGTGTACACTACGAGCAGTACTTC

D: .
J: TRBJ2-7
size: .
V: TRBV25-1
CDR3: CASSEWNSPSSYEQYF
DNA: TGTGCCAGCAGTGAATGGAACAGTCCAAGCTCCTACGAGCAGTACTTC

D: .
J: TRBJ1-5
size: few
V: TRBV6-4
CDR3: CASSDSGGVEPQHF
DNA: TGTGCCAGCAGTGACTCGGGAGGGGTGGAGCCCCAGCATTTT

D: .
J: TRBJ1-2
size: few
V: TRBV6-5
CDR3: CASSSFPPGVGYTF
DNA: TGTGCCAGCAGTTCCTTCCCGCCCGGCGTTGGCTACACCTTC

D: TRBD1
J: TRBJ2-3
size: .
V: TRBV27
CDR3: CASTPRPGGTLDTQYF
DNA: TGTGCCAGCACCCCCCGGCCAGGGGGCACGTTGGATACGCAGTATTTT